This T cell receptor beta chain was documented in a study of blood T cell repertoires in COVID-19. About the study: Sites in the United States, Italy and Spain provided acute and convalescent COVID-19 samples.

Germline values: CDR1 SGHVS, CDR2 FQNEAQ. V shed 7 bases, J shed 7 bases, and the junction held 7 bases outside the gene matches. The CDR3 has 13 amino acids. Measured with immunoSEQ multiplex PCR; TCRdb has only the in-frame clones, and not every one. This table holds 250,000 to 350,000 clones, around 89% found once. Sequencing input: peripheral blood. The sequence derives from a woman aged 55-75 years with acute or convalescent COVID-19. The J gene is TRBJ2-4, the V gene TRBV7-8; 7 bases align to TRBD1. Written as DNA, the CDR3 is TGTGCCAGCACCCCCCTGACAGGGAACATTCAGTACTTC. This codes for CASTPLTGNIQYF.